The sequence of this TCR beta chain was determined in a study of cytomegalovirus exposure and HLA in healthy donors (dated by TCRdb to 2016 to 2017). In terms of the full investigation: According to an earlier analysis of several hundred of the donors, 150 million to 200 million T cells yielded 117 million unique TCR beta sequences and about 300 Gb of sequence data. Across 398 genotyped donors of the cohort, an average of about 240,000 unique TCR beta nucleotide sequences per donor were sequenced, and about a sixth of those sequences were non-productive. The number of typed donors differed by locus: about 620-640 for A, B, C, DRB1 and DQB1; approximately 530 for DQA1; fewer than 610 for DPA1; and some 430 for DPB1. To predict cytomegalovirus infection status, the study brought together high-throughput TCR immunosequencing, statistical association of individual TCRs with disease status, and machine learning. In an earlier analysis of 587 of the donors, high-throughput TCR beta sequencing was used to judge whether each TCR beta V gene segment behaved as functional or pseudogenic. Of the roughly 400 genotyped donors, over 65% fell in the genetic ancestry cluster associated with self-reported Caucasian donors. HLA typing covered class I and class II loci at four-digit resolution. The study profiled the T cell repertoires of 500 to 800 subjects by immunosequencing and related them to cytomegalovirus serostatus. Donor age, sex, ethnicity and CMV serostatus were compiled alongside the repertoire data. A later genetic analysis used genome-wide SNP genotypes for 398 of the 666 donors, treating that subset as a discovery cohort. The later analysis used no new phenotypic data to find candidate immune exposures, relying instead on TCR beta sequences and their occurrence across donors. A handful of DR-DQ haplotypes were treated as single units for association and clustering because of strong linkage in the cohort. Besides the first cohort of 550 to 750 subjects, a separate validation cohort made up of roughly 130 different subjects was used. An early release covering 550 to 650 HLA-typed donors comprised roughly 300 gigabases of sequencing data and tens of millions of unique TCR sequences. All discovery cohort repertoires had been generated using a single sequencing platform. The aim of the study was to test whether cataloging public T cell receptors could identify signatures of past pathogen exposure. A later analysis re-examined previously published TCR beta repertoires from hundreds of donors and added high-resolution HLA genotyping to investigate patterns of TCR occurrence.

The germline V gene provides CDR1 SGHAT and CDR2 FQNNGV. V is trimmed back by 0 bases and J by 6 bases, and the junction contains 11 bases that no gene match accounts for. Measured from the cysteine to the phenylalanine, the CDR3 is 16 residues long. Only the CDR3 region is kept as DNA, spanning 48 bases read in frame from base 1. The cohort comprised around 690 healthy bone marrow donors. At the time of sampling, every cohort member was nominally healthy, though immune exposures that went unrecorded were likely present. The donor was CMV seropositive and belonged to the group of 250 to 300 seropositive cohort members. Every donor gave a peripheral blood sample, and the peripheral blood mononuclear cells from that sample were used for TCR beta sequencing. The Qiagen DNeasy Blood Extraction Kit was used to extract genomic DNA from the blood cell samples. Overall results and qualifications from the work: The only immune exposure information available for the cohort was CMV serostatus. Most TCR sequences were seen in very few donors, while some public TCRs were found in many individuals. In a later analysis, TCR association rates were found to vary across HLA loci, with the most associated TCRs seen for DRB1 alleles and the fewest for HLA-C alleles. A further reported finding was that TCR beta sequences accurately predicted the HLA-A and HLA-B alleles for most subjects in the first cohort. When HLA alleles, especially DR and DQ, strongly co-occurred, attributing TCR associations to individual alleles was difficult. HLA typing was unavailable for some donors at each locus, so association tests used only the typed subset. In a later genetic analysis, a missense DCLRE1C variant was associated with V-gene and J-gene trimming of TCR beta chains, and the association was replicated in an independent cohort. Cytomegalovirus status was reported to be diagnosed by the classifier with high specificity and sensitivity in both the original and validation cohorts. Correlated functional status among segregating V segments might reflect linkage disequilibrium, but an unknown experimental factor could not be ruled out. Presence/absence analyses assumed roughly uniform sequencing depth across donors, an assumption that may not hold. Broadly in line with IMGT annotations, most TCR beta V segments showed up in productive rearrangements about 87% or about 30% of the time in an earlier analysis of 587 of the donors. A later analysis found that HLA-associated TCR beta chains were more clonally expanded and had lower generation probabilities than equally common non-associated chains. Only TCR beta chains were sequenced in this cohort, and the absence of alpha or paired-chain data limited detectable features. A cluster of highly shared sequence variants was judged likely to represent a technical artifact of the sequencing pipeline. According to the authors, the approach could potentially be generalized to other disease states and immunological phenotypes. In vitro tests confirmed that a few of the cytomegalovirus-associated TCR beta chains recognize cytomegalovirus antigens. A later analysis associated 16,951 TCR beta sequences with specific HLA alleles at a false discovery rate of 0.05. According to a later genetic analysis, donors in an Asian-associated ancestry cluster had fewer N-insertions in productive TCRs than the approximately 700-donor mean. Most CMV-associated TCR beta chains appeared to be HLA-restricted in a later analysis, and the HLA associations seemed to be driven largely by CMV exposure. In a later analysis, several top co-occurrence clusters were reported to appear linked to parvovirus B19, influenza, CMV and Epstein-Barr virus. About 15 rarely observed V segments, including chromosome 9 orphons, were excluded from the earlier analysis of several hundred of the donors because counts were too low. Some IMGT-functional V segments, including TRBV6-2 and TRBV6-3, could not be distinguished by the 87-base-pair reads and were therefore excluded. The study gave a list of 150 to 200 TCR beta chains associated with cytomegalovirus.

Library generation was performed with the immunoSEQ multiplex PCR assay. For the multiplex PCR, a mixture combining 60 forward primers for TCR Vbeta segments and 13 reverse primers for TCR Jbeta segments was used. The CDR3 region of rearranged TCR beta genes was amplified from genomic DNA with a multiplex PCR assay. Amplified TCR beta libraries were sequenced as 87-base-pair reads on the Illumina HiSeq System. For the original study's pipeline: In a later analysis, tens of millions of unique TCR beta chains were counted across the roughly 700 repertoires, and approximately 11 million of these chains were shared by at least two donors. A nearest-neighbor algorithm error-corrected the raw reads and collapsed the reads into unique sequences, merging closely related sequences to remove PCR and sequencing errors. To assign V, D and J gene segments, CDR3 sequences were aligned to IMGT reference sequences. For a sequence to be retained, at least a six-nucleotide match to both a V gene segment and a J gene segment was required. A rearrangement was called productive if the CDR3 had no stop codons and remained in frame with V and J, and every other rearrangement was called non-productive. Following IMGT convention, CDR3 was defined as the stretch from the second conserved V-encoded cysteine to the conserved J-encoded phenylalanine. The earlier analysis of fewer than 700 of the donors excluded sequences that lacked an unambiguous match to a single V gene segment. In an earlier analysis of 587 of the donors, V segments were called functional above 56.7% productive rearrangements and were called segregating when the between-donor standard deviation exceeded 5%. A statistical classification framework was built to diagnose cytomegalovirus status from the catalog of TCR beta chain sequences. V and J gene assignment, in a later analysis, came from comparing TCR nucleotide sequences with IMGT/GENE-DB human TR gene sequences. In a later analysis, CDR3 sequences and most-parsimonious VDJ recombination scenarios were assigned using the TCRdist pipeline. A later analysis defined each TCR beta chain by its CDR3 amino acid sequence plus V-gene family, and excluded reads lacking a unique V-gene family. To address suspected cross-contamination and a sequencing artifact, a later analysis removed under 600 highly shared, low-generation-probability nucleotide sequences. In a later analysis, a clonal expansion index for each public chain was calculated from normalized within-repertoire ranks of inferred template counts. A later analysis computed generation probabilities with a VDJ recombination model fitted to out-of-frame rearrangements, and checked the results against IGoR. A later analysis scored TCR-TCR, TCR-HLA and TCR-CMV co-occurrence with hypergeometric tests, applying a repertoire-size bias correction to TCR pairs. False discovery rates were estimated in a later analysis by permuting HLA or CMV assignments 20 times. In a later analysis, co-occurring TCRs were grouped using DBSCAN, with TCRdist sequence similarity added in when clustering inside HLA-allele-positive subsets. Co-occurrence clustering excluded repertoires with fewer than 30,000 or more than 120,000 public chains, plus five with anomalous nucleotide sharing. In its TCRdb copy, this immuneACCESS table keeps in-frame sequences only and misses some clones. Where compared with another copy, unresolved V genes explain less than half of these, and the others have no known cause. The DNA gave D and trimming, while V, J and clone size come from that table. This specimen's table enumerates 100,000 to 150,000 clones. The biggest ten clones account for more than 1.5% of the sample.

As concerns this clone: Its antigen is unknown.

The sequence is built from TRBV11-2 and TRBJ2-7; 7 middle bases align to TRBD1. This clonotype was obtained from a woman in her thirties or forties in good health and CMV-seropositive. Input material: PBMCs. The nucleotide sequence reads as follows: TGTGCCAGCAGCTTAGATCATAAGTACAGGGGTTTCGAGCAGTACTTC. It codes for CASSLDHKYRGFEQYF.